This T cell receptor beta chain was captured in a study of blood T cell repertoires in COVID-19. Participants' own reports of clinical history determined their cohort assignment. Cohort 3 donors were reported recovered after two negative PCRs, clearance, or symptom resolution. Only in-frame clones appear in the TCRdb table, and some are missing; sequencing was by immunoSEQ multiplex PCR. The sample holds some 390,000 clones, around 92% seen once. Trimming removed 11 bases from V and 4 bases from J; junction bases left unmatched: 5. CDR1 and CDR2 (germline): LNHDA, SQIVND (reference sequence). The CDR3 contains 13 residues.

This clonotype originated in a woman under 40 who had recovered from COVID-19. Sequences were obtained from PBMCs or T cells enriched from blood (not recorded which). This chain links TRBV19 with TRBJ1-6; 7 bases line up with TRBD1. CDR3: CADPGQYNSPLHF. The CDR3 nucleotides are TGTGCCGATCCGGGACAGTATAATTCACCCCTCCACTTT.